This T cell receptor (beta chain) was recorded in a study of OX40 agonist ivuxolimab in advanced cancers. Study-level information: Patients took ivuxolimab, an agonistic anti-OX40 (CD134) antibody. Study results and limitations: Researchers did not establish what antigens the expanded peripheral T cells target.

As concerns this clone: Its antigen is still unknown.

The data were produced by immunoSEQ multiplex PCR, yet TCRdb's version contains in-frame clones alone and is incomplete. The sample records 57,000 or so clones, more than 75% being singletons. Deletions cut 7 bases from V and 5 bases from J, with 12 bases between. This CDR3 is built from 11 residues. CDR1 and CDR2 (germline): DFQATT, SNEGSKA (reference sequence). Samples were taken at baseline and on day 1 of cycles 4 and 7. This rearrangement joins TRBV20-1 to TRBJ2-7; D is perhaps TRBD2 (7 bases). This specimen consisted of CD4+ or CD8+ T cells sorted from blood, obtained in a trial of the OX40 agonist ivuxolimab. This TCR was recovered from an adult with an advanced solid tumor such as melanoma, head and neck, liver or kidney cancer. The CDR3 region has the DNA TGCAGTGTACAGGGAGGGGACGAGCAGTACTTC. This codes for CSVQGGDEQYF.